This T cell receptor beta chain was identified in a study of OX40 agonist ivuxolimab in advanced cancers. Study-level background: While on treatment, patients had intravenous ivuxolimab at 0.01 to 10 mg/kg every 2 weeks.

The repertoire was sequenced with immunoSEQ multiplex PCR; TCRdb's copy has only in-frame clones and lacks some. The repertoire includes about 41,000 clones, over 80% of them detected once, and approximately 2.6% sits in the top ten. The CDR3 spans 15 residues. The V end lost 5 bases, the J end lost 0 bases, and 11 bases lay between the germline ends. Per the germline V gene, CDR1 is SGHVS and CDR2 is FQNEAQ. The rearrangement joins TRBV7-8 to TRBJ2-1, with D possibly matching TRBD2 (6 bases). The clonotype comes from an adult with an advanced solid tumor such as melanoma, head and neck, liver or kidney cancer. Sequencing was performed on CD4+ or CD8+ T cells sorted from blood, taken in a trial of the OX40 agonist ivuxolimab. The CDR3 here is CASSPGLSSYNEQFF. Written as DNA, the CDR3 is TGTGCCAGCAGCCCGGGACTTTCCTCCTACAATGAGCAGTTCTTC.